This T cell receptor beta chain was observed in a study of CXCR3-negative and CXCR3-positive naive CD8 T cells. Regarding the study as a whole: Naive cells, whether CXCR3-negative or CXCR3-positive, had similar TRBV-TRBJ usage, while memory cells differed. The study found CXCR3 expression partially decreased after cryopreservation and ran most assays on fresh PBMCs. Naive subsets had comparable surface CD5, so TRB CDR3 properties gauged TCR strength.

5' RACE with UMI labels generated the TRB cDNA libraries. Each CDR3 protein gets one entry in TCRdb, which reprocessed the 5' RACE reads and gives no DNA. The sample has roughly 39,000 distinct CDR3 sequences; the top ten hold approximately 12%. Worth noting for this clonotype: Its matching antigen is unknown.

The TCR originated in a human donor in good health. Some clones in this sample may be carry-over from other donors' samples. The sample consisted of memory CD8+ T cells from blood.

CDR3 sequence: CSARAAGEIDEQFF. The V call is TRBV20-1, the J call TRBJ2-1; the TCRdb D gene call, TRBD1, has no DNA to confirm it. Germline assignment: CDR1 DFQATT and CDR2 SNEGSKA (reference sequence). CDR3 length: 14 amino acids.